These T cell receptor beta chains were read from a single sample in a study of blood T cells in healthy people across ages. In TCRdb, the 5' RACE reads were re-called with MiXCR into one record per CDR3 protein. In the table there are over 1,500,000 distinct CDR3 sequences, about two fifths of which are singletons. Material for sequencing was blood. The receptors stem from a human donor in good health. Both conserved end residues are part of each CDR3. D genes are given only for firm matches. A clone size is listed for some rows: how often the clone was seen (once, few, many), or a class if it is expanded.

D,size,V,J,length,CDR3,DNA
TRBD1,.,TRBV3-1,TRBJ2-5,14,CASGDRGMVRAQYF,TGTGCCAGTGGCGACAGGGGGATGGTGAGAGCCCAGTACTTC
TRBD1,.,TRBV7-2,TRBJ1-5,18,CASSRFAGGLELYQPQHF,TGTGCCAGCAGCCGATTTGCAGGGGGTTTAGAATTGTATCAGCCCCAGCATTTT
.,.,TRBV5-6,TRBJ1-2,15,CASSLGTGDFYGYTF,TGTGCCAGCAGCCTTGGGACCGGAGACTTCTATGGCTACACCTTC
.,.,TRBV24-1,TRBJ2-3,16,CATSDFFGGSTDTQYF,TGTGCCACCAGTGATTTTTTCGGGGGCTCCACAGATACGCAGTATTTT
.,.,TRBV27,TRBJ2-4,14,CASSLRRAQNIQYF,TGTGCCAGCAGTTTAAGGCGGGCCCAAAACATTCAGTACTTC
.,many,TRBV6-2/TRBV6-3,TRBJ2-7,14,CASSQSGTSYEQYF,TGTGCCAGCAGCCAATCTGGGACTTCCTACGAGCAGTACTTC
.,.,TRBV28,TRBJ1-2,12,CASSFGIDGYTF,TGTGCCAGCAGTTTCGGCATAGATGGCTACACCTTC
.,.,TRBV2,TRBJ2-1,18,CASSGGGAPRYSYNEQFF,TGTGCCAGCAGTGGTGGCGGGGCCCCGCGTTACTCCTACAATGAGCAGTTCTTC
.,few,TRBV7-9,TRBJ2-7,15,CASSLAKGSYYEQYF,TGTGCCAGCAGCTTAGCCAAGGGTTCCTACTACGAGCAGTACTTC
.,.,TRBV20-1,TRBJ1-2,16,CSASSFWQGTNYGYTF,TGCAGTGCTAGTTCCTTTTGGCAGGGGACAAACTATGGCTACACCTTC
.,few,TRBV5-1,TRBJ1-4,13,CASSLTGTEKLFF,TGCGCCAGCAGCTTGACGGGAACGGAGAAACTGTTTTTT
.,.,TRBV20-1,TRBJ2-5,13,CSAEGAGGETQYF,TGCAGTGCCGAAGGGGCAGGGGGGGAGACCCAGTACTTC
.,.,TRBV27,TRBJ1-1,14,CASSLEGGVTEAFF,TGTGCCAGCAGTTTAGAAGGGGGGGTCACTGAAGCTTTCTTT
.,once,TRBV7-7,TRBJ2-1,13,CANSLDNLSEQFF,TGTGCTAACAGCTTAGACAACCTTAGCGAGCAGTTCTTC
.,few,TRBV29-1,TRBJ1-2,11,CSAQGSYGYTF,TGCAGCGCCCAAGGCAGCTATGGCTACACCTTC
TRBD1,.,TRBV20-1,TRBJ1-1,12,CSARETGQKMFF,TGCAGTGCTAGAGAGACGGGACAGAAAATGTTCTTT